This TCR beta chain appears in the sequencing data of a study of T cells in Graves' hyperthyroidism and ophthalmopathy. V dropped 6 bases and J dropped 3; count of bases not matched to a gene: 10. The CDR3 spans 15 residues. Germline lookup yields CDR1 LNHDA and CDR2 SQIVND (reference sequence). Template material for amplifying TCR beta CDR3 regions consisted of RNA transcripts. The HTBI set primed first-round TCR CDR3 RT-PCR. TCRdb passed the multiplex PCR reads through MiXCR, listing each CDR3 protein once. The sample lists 40,000 to 60,000 distinct CDR3 sequences, roughly 56% occurring once. Study results and caveats: It was a median 6.5 months before onset that the model predicted ophthalmopathy. Most thyroid clonotypes that were expanded above 0.001 also turned up in blood.

As for this clonotype: Its antigen remains unidentified.

The chain recombines TRBV19 with TRBJ1-2; 7 bases map to TRBD1. This TCR derives from a man between 18 and 29 years old with Graves' hyperthyroidism. Sequenced input: peripheral blood or thyroid tissue (not recorded which). The CDR3 DNA is TGTGCCAGTAGCCCCGGGACAGCTACTGACTATGGCTACACCTTC. Translating gives CASSPGTATDYGYTF.